This T cell receptor (beta chain) is from a study of beta chain features in type 1 diabetes. Findings and limits, study-wide: More deletions and fewer insertions at VDJ junctions were found in patients with type 1 diabetes. Because the template was cDNA, high-expressing cells might be over-represented.

Every bit of the isolated RNA underwent reverse transcription, so sequencing read expressed TCRB transcripts. The protocol was immunoSEQ multiplex PCR, while the TCRdb copy is restricted to in-frame clones and leaves out a portion. The sample has fewer than 250,000 clones; 68% are singletons. V dropped 8 bases and J dropped 1 base, with 17 bases sitting between them. The CDR3 runs to 15 residues. In the case of this clone: Its matching antigen is unknown.

The authors obtained over 98% purity in all sorted populations. This TCR derives from a man aged 30 to 45 in good health. The source material was naive CD4+ T cells from blood. V usage is TRBV23-1 and J usage is TRBJ2-5, with a possible D match to TRBD2 (5 bases). TRBV23-1 is an ORF for which the function is uncertain. The CDR3 is CASGLDGRTQETQYF. As DNA, the CDR3 is TGCGCCAGCGGACTGGACGGCCGGACCCAAGAGACCCAGTACTTC.